This entry features one TCR beta chain sequence. What it recognizes is unknown. These data belong to a study of blood T cells in healthy people across ages. The CDR3 is made up of 13 amino acids. Combining a sample-barcoded 5' primer with a J-beta primer mix, a second PCR ran for roughly 6 to 12 cycles. MiXCR, run by TCRdb on the 5' RACE reads, gives a single entry per CDR3 protein. Among approximately 770,000 distinct CDR3 sequences listed, 55% to 75% were seen once. Study-wide results and caveats: Diversity estimates drawn from one million T cells were deemed underestimates.

This TCR was sampled from a young man in good health. Sample: blood. The J gene is TRBJ2-5, the V gene TRBV21-1; the table's D gene call, TRBD2, was not cross checked with the DNA. TRBV21-1 is noted as a pseudogene. CDR3 region: CASSRSGHREQYF. The CDR3 DNA sequence: TGTGCCAGCAGCAGGTCAGGGCATCGGGAGCAGTACTTC.